This TCR beta chain was sequenced in a study of cytotoxic CD8 clonotypes in ibrutinib-treated CLL. Findings and limits, study-wide: The study found clonality rose at ibrutinib response, then fell toward baseline at progression. Rare overall, public clonotypes shrank or held steady under therapy.

The CDR3 has 13 residues. The V end was cut by 4 bases, the J end by 8 bases, with 14 bases between. CDR1 is LGHNA and CDR2 is YNFKEQ in the germline V gene. TCRdb's table, derived via immunoSEQ multiplex PCR, lists solely in-frame clones and lacks some. The profile shows around 140,000 clones, 65% to 85% of them singletons. About this clone itself: No antigen is known for it.

This chain joins TRBV4-2 and TRBJ1-2, with D tentatively TRBD1 (5 bases). The sequencing here drew on PBMCs, taken after 36 months of ibrutinib treatment. This TCR was recovered from a human donor with chronic lymphocytic leukemia. CDR3: CASSLLGGRGYTF. For the CDR3, the DNA is TGTGCCAGCAGCCTCCTCGGGGGTCGGGGCTACACCTTC.